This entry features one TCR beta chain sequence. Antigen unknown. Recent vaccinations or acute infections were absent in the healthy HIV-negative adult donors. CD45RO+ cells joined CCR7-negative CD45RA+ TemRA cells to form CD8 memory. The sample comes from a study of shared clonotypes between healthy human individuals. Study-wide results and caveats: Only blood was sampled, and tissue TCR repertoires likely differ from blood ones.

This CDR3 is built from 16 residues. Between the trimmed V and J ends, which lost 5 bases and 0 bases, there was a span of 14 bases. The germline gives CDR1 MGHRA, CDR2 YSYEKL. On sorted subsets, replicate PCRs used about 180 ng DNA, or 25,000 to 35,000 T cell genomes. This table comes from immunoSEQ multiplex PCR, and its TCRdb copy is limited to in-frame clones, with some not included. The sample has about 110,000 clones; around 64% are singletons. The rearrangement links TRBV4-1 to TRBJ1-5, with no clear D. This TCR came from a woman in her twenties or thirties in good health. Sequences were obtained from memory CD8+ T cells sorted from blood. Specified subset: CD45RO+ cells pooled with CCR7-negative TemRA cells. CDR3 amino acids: CASSKWALNSNQPQHF. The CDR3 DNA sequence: TGCGCCAGCAGCAAATGGGCATTAAATAGCAATCAGCCCCAGCATTTT.